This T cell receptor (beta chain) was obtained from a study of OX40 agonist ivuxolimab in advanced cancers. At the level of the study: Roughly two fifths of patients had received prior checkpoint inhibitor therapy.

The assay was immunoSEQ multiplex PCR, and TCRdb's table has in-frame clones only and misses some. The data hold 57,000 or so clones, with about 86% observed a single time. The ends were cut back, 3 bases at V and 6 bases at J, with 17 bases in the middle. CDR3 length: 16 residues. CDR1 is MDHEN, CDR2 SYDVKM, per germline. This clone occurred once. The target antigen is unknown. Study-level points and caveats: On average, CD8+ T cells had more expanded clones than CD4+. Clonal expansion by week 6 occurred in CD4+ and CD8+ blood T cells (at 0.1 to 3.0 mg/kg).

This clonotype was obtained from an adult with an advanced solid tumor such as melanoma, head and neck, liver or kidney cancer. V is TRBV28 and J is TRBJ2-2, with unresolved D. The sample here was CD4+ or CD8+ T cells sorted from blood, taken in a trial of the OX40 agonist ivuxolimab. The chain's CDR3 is CASSFLGFRGAGELFF. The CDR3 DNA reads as TGTGCCAGCAGTTTTTTGGGGTTTCGAGGTGCCGGGGAGCTGTTTTTT.